The clone carrying this TCR beta chain was seen a single time. This sample is drawn from a study of blood T cell repertoires in COVID-19. Background on the study: Whether acute or convalescent, the COVID-19 samples came from the United States, Italy and Spain.

The CDR3 loop spans 12 amino acids. Per germline, CDR1 SEHNR and CDR2 FQNEAQ (reference sequence). Trimming left V 5 bases short and J 6 bases short, with 10 bases between. The study drew participants aged about 18 to 89 years from some 25 US areas. Methods used by the authors: Nucleated cell counts were estimated from reference gene primer amplification. Only in-frame clones appear in the TCRdb table, and some are missing; sequencing was by immunoSEQ multiplex PCR. D and trimming were read from the DNA, whereas the V and J calls and clone size are those reported in that table. The data hold approximately 300,000 clones, with roughly 90% observed a single time.

The chain employs TRBV7-9 and TRBJ1-2; no reliable D call. The sample taken for sequencing was PBMCs or T cells enriched from blood (not recorded which). The clonotype was recovered from a woman under 40 who had been exposed to COVID-19. CDR3 protein: CASSRQSDGYTF. CDR3 DNA: TGTGCCAGCAGCCGTCAGAGCGATGGCTACACCTTC.